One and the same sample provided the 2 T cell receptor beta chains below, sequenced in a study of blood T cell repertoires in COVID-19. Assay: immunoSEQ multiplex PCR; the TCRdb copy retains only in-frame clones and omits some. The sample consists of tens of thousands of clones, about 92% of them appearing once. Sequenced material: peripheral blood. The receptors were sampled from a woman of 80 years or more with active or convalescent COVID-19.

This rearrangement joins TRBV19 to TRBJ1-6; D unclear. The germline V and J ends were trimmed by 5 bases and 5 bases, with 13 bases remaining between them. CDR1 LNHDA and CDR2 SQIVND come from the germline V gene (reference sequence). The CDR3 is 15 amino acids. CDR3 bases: TGTGCCAGTAGTCTTTCAGGAGGGAATAATTCACCCCTCCACTTT. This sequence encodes CASSLSGGNNSPLHF. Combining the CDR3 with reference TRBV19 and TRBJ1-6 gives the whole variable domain DGGITQSPKYLFRKEGQNVTLSCEQNLNHDAMYWYRQDPGQGLRLIYYSQIVNDFQKGDIAEGYSVSREKKESFPLTVTSAQKNPTAFYLCASSLSGGNNSPLHFGNGTRLTVT.

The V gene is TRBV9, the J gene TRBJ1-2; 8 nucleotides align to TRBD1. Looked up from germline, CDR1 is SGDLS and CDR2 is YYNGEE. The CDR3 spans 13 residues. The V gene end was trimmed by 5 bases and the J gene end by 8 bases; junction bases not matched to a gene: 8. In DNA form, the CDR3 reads TGTGCCAGCAGAGGGACAGGAGCAATAGGCTACACCTTC. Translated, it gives CASRGTGAIGYTF.